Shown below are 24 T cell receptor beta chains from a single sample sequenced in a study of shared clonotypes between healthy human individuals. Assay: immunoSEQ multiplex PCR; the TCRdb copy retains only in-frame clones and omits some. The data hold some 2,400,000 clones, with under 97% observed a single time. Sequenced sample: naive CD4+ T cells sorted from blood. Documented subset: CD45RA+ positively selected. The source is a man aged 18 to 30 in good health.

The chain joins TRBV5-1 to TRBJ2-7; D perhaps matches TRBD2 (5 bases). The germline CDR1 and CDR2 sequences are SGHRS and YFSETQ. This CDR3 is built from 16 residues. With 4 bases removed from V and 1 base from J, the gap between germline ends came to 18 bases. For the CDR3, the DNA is TGCGCCAGCAGCCTGAGAGCGGAGGTCAATTCCTACGAGCAGTACTTC. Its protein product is CASSLRAEVNSYEQYF.

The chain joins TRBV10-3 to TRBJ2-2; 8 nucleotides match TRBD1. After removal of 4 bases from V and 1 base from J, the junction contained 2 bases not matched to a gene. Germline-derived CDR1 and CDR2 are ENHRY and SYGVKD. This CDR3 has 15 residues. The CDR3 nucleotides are TGTGCCATCAGTGGGACAGGGAGGAACACCGGGGAGCTGTTTTTT. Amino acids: CAISGTGRNTGELFF.

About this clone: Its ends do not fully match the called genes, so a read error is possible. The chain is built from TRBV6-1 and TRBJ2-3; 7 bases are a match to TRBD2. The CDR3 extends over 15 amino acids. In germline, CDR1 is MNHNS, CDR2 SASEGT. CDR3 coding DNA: TGTGCCAGCAGTGAAGTTGGCGGGAGCACCGATACGCAGTATTTT. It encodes CASSEVGGSTDTQYF.

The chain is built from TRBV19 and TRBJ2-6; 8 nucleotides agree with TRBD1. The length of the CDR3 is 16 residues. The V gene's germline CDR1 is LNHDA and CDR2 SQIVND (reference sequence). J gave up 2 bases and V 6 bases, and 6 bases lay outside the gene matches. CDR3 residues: CASRPDRGAGANVLTF. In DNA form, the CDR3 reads TGTGCCAGTAGGCCAGACAGGGGTGCTGGGGCCAACGTCCTGACTTTC. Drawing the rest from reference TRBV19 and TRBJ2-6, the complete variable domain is DGGITQSPKYLFRKEGQNVTLSCEQNLNHDAMYWYRQDPGQGLRLIYYSQIVNDFQKGDIAEGYSVSREKKESFPLTVTSAQKNPTAFYLCASRPDRGAGANVLTFGAGSRLTVL.

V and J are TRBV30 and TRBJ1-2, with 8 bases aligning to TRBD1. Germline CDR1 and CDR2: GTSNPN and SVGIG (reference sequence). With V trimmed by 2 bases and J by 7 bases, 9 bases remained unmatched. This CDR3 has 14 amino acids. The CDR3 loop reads CAWSHQGAPPGYTF. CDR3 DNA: TGTGCCTGGAGTCATCAGGGGGCGCCTCCTGGCTACACCTTC.

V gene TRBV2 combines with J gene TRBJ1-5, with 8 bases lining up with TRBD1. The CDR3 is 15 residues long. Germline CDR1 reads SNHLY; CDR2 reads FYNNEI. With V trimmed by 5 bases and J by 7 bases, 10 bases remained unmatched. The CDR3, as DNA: TGTGCCAGCAGTCGACAGGGGCTCAAGACCCAGCCCCAGCATTTT. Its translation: CASSRQGLKTQPQHF.

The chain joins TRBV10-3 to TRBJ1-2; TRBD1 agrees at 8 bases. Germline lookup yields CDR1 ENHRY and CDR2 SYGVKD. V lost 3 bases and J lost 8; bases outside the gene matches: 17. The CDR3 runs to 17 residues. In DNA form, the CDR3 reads TGTGCCATCAGTGACCCCACCTTTGGACAGGGAGTAAGAGGCTACACCTTC. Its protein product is CAISDPTFGQGVRGYTF.

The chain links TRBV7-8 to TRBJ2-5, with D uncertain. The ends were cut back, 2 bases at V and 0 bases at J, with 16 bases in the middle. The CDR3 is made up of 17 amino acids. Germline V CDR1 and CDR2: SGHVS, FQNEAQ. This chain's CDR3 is CASSLRAIIGDQETQYF. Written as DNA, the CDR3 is TGTGCCAGCAGCTTACGAGCAATAATCGGCGACCAAGAGACCCAGTACTTC.

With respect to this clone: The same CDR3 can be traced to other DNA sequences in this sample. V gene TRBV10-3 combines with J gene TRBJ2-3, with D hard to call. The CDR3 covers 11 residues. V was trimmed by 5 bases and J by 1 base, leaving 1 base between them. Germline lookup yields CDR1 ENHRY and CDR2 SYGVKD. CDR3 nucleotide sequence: TGTGCCATCAGTCGCACAGATACGCAGTATTTT. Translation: CAISRTDTQYF.

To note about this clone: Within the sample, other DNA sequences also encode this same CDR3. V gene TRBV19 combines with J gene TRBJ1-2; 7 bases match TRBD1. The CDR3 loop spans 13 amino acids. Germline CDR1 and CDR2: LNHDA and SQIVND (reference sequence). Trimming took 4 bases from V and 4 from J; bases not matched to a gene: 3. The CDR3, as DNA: TGTGCCAGTAGTACGACAGGGCCCTATGGCTACACCTTC. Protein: CASSTTGPYGYTF.

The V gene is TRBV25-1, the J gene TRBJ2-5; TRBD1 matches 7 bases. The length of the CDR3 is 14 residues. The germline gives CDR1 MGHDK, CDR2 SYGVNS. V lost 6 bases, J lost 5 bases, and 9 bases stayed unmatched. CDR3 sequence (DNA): TGTGCCAGCAGCCGGACAGGCAAGGGGGAGACCCAGTACTTC. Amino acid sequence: CASSRTGKGETQYF.

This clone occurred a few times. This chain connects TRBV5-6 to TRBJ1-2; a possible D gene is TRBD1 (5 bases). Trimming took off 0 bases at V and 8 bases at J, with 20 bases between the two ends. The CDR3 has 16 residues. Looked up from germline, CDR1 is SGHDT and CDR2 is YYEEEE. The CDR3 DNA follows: TGTGCCAGCAGCTTGGTGGCGACAGTTCTCGGGAGCGGCTACACCTTC. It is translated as CASSLVATVLGSGYTF. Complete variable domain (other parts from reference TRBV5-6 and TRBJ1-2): DAGVTQSPTHLIKTRGQQVTLRCSPKSGHDTVSWYQQALGQGPQFIFQYYEEEERQRGNFPDRFSGHQFPNYSSELNVNALLLGDSALYLCASSLVATVLGSGYTFGSGTRLTVV.

In DNA, the CDR3 is TGTGCCAGCTCACCCCTCTCTGGGACTAGTACCGGGGAGCTGTTTTTT. Translation gives CASSPLSGTSTGELFF. The chain uses TRBV18 and TRBJ2-2; 8 bases agree with TRBD2. Unmatched junction bases numbered 8, after V lost 3 bases and J lost 5 bases. This CDR3 comprises 16 residues. The V gene's germline CDR1 is KGHSH and CDR2 LQKENI.

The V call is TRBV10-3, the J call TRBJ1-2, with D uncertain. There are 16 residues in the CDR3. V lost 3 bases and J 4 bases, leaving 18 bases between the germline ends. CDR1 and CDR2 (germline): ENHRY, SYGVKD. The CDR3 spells CAISEPDKGWGYGYTF. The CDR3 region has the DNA TGTGCCATCAGTGAACCTGACAAGGGTTGGGGCTATGGCTACACCTTC.

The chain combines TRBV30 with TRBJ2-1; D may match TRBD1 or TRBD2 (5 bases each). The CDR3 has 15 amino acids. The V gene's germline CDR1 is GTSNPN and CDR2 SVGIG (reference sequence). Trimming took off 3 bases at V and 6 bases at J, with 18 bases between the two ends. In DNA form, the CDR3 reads TGTGCCTGGAGCCTCGGGTGGGGACCCTCCAATGAGCAGTTCTTC. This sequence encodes CAWSLGWGPSNEQFF.

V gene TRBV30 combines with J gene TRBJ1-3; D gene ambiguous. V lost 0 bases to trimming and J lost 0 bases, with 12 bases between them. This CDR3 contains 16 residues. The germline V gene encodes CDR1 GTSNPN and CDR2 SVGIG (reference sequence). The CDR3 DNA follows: TGTGCCTGGAGTGTACTGGGCAAGAGCTCTGGAAACACCATATATTTT. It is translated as CAWSVLGKSSGNTIYF. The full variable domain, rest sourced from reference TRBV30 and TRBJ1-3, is SQTIHQWPATLVQPVGSPLSLECTVEGTSNPNLYWYRQAAGRGLQLLFYSVGIGQISSEVPQNLSASRPQDRQFILSSKKLLLSDSGFYLCAWSVLGKSSGNTIYFGEGSWLTVV.

The CDR3 DNA reads TGTGCCAGCAGTGAAGATGGAGCGGGAGGTTTCGAGCAGTACTTC. This sequence encodes CASSEDGAGGFEQYF. The V gene is TRBV2, the J gene TRBJ2-7, with TRBD2 matching 9 bases. Trimming at V came to 1 base and at J to 6 bases, leaving 7 bases not matched to a gene. This CDR3 region has 15 residues. Germline values: CDR1 SNHLY, CDR2 FYNNEI.

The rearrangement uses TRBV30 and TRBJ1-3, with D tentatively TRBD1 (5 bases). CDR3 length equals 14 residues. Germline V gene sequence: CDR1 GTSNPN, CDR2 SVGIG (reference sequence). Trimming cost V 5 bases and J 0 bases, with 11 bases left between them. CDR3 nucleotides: TGTGCCTGGGGGGGACCTACCTCTGGAAACACCATATATTTT. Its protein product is CAWGGPTSGNTIYF.

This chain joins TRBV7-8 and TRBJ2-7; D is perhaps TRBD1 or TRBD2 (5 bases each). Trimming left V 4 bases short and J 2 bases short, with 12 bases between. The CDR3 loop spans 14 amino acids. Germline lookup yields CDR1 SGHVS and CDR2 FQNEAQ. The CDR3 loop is CASSSRGFPYEQYF. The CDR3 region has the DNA TGTGCCAGCAGCTCCCGGGGCTTTCCCTACGAGCAGTACTTC.

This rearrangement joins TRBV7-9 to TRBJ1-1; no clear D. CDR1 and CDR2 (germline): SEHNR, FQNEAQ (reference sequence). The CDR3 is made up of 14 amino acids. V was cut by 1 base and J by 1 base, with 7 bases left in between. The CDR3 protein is CASSLVGRNTEAFF. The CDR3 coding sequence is TGTGCCAGCAGCTTAGTTGGCAGGAACACTGAAGCTTTCTTT.

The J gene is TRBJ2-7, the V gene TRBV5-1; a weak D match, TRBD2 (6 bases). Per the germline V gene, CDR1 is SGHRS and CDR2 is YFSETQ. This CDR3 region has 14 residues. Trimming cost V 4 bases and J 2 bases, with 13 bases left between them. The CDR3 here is CASSAGGNTYEQYF. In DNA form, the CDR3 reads TGCGCCAGCAGCGCTGGCGGGAATACCTACGAGCAGTACTTC.

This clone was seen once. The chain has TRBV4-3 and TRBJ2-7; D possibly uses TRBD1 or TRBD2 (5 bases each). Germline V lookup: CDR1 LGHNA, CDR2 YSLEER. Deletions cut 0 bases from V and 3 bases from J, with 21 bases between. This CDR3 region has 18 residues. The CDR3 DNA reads TGCGCCAGCAGCCAAGAAGGTTCTTATGGGGGAGTGTTCTACGAGCAGTACTTC. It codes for CASSQEGSYGGVFYEQYF.

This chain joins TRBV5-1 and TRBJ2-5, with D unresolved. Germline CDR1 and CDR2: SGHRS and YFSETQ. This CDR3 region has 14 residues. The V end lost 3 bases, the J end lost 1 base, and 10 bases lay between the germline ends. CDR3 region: CASSSQILQETQYF. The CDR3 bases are TGCGCCAGCAGCTCTCAGATTCTCCAAGAGACCCAGTACTTC.

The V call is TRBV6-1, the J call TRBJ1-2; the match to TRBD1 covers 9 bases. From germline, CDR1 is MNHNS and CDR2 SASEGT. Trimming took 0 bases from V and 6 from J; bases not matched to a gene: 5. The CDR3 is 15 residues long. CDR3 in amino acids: CASSEAGTGKDGYTF. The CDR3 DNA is TGTGCCAGCAGTGAAGCCGGGACAGGGAAGGATGGCTACACCTTC.